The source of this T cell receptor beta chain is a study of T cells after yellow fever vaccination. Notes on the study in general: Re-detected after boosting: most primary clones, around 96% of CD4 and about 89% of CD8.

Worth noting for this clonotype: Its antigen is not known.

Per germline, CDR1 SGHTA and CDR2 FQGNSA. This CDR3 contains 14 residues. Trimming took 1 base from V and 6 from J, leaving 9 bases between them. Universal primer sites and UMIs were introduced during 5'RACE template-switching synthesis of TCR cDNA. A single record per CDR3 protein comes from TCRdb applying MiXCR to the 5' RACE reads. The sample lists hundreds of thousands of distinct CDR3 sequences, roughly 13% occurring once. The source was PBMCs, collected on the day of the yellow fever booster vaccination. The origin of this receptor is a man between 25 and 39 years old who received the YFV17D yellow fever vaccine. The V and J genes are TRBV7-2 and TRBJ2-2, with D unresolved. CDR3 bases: TGTGCCAGCAGCTTAGGCAGTATCCCCGGGGAGCTGTTTTTT. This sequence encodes CASSLGSIPGELFF.